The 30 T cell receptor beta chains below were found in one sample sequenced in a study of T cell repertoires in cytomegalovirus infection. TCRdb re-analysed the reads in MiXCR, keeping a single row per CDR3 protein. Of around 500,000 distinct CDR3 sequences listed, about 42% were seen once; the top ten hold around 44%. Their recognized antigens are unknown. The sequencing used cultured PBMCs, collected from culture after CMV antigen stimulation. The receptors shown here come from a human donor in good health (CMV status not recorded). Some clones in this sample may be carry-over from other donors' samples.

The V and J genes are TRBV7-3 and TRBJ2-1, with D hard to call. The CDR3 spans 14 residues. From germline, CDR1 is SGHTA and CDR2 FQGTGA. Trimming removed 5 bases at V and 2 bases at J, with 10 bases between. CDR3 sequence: CASSPLATYNEQFF. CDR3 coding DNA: TGTGCCAGCAGCCCCCTTGCCACCTACAATGAGCAGTTCTTC.

CDR3 sequence reads: CASSPLGGDYNSPLHF. The CDR3 DNA reads TGTGCCAGCAGCCCCCTGGGGGGCGACTATAATTCACCCCTCCACTTT. V is TRBV7-2 and J is TRBJ1-6, with D possibly TRBD1 on 6 matching bases. In germline, CDR1 is SGHTA, CDR2 FQGNSA. V was trimmed by 5 bases and J by 3 bases, leaving 14 bases between them. The CDR3 sequence is 16 residues long.

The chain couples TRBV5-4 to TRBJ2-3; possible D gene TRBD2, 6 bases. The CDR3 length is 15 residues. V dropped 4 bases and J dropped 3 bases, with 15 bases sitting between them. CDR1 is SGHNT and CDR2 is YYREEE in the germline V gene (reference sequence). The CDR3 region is CASSHTSPGTDTQYF. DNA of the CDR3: TGTGCCAGCAGCCATACTAGCCCGGGGACAGATACGCAGTATTTT.

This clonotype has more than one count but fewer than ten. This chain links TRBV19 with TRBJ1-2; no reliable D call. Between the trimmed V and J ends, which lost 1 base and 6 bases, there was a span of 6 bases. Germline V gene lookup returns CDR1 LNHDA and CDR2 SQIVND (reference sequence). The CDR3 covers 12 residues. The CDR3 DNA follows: TGTGCCAGTAGTATAGCCCCTGATGGCTACACCTTC. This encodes CASSIAPDGYTF.

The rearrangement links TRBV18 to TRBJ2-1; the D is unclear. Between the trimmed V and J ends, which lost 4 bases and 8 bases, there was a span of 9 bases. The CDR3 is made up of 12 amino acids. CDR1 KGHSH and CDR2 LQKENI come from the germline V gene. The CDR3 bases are TGTGCCAGCTCACTCGGGCGCGATGAGCAGTTCTTC. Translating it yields CASSLGRDEQFF.

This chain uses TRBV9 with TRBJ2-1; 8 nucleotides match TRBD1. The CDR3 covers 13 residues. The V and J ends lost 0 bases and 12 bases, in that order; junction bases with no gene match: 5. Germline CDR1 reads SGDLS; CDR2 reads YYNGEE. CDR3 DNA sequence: TGTGCCAGCAGCGTAGGCCTCGACAGGGGGCAGTTCTTC. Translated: CASSVGLDRGQFF.

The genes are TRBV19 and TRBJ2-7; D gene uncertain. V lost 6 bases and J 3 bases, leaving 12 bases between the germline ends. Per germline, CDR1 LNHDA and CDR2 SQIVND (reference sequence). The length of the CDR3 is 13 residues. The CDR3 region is CASSPERGYEQYF. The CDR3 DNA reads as TGTGCCAGTAGCCCTGAGCGTGGCTACGAGCAGTACTTC.

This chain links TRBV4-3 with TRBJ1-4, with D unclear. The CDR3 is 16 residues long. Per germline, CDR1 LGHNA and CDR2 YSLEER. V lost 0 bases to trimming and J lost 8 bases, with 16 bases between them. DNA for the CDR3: TGCGCCAGCAGCCAAGATCGGGTCACGGTTAGGGAAAAACTGTTTTTT. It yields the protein CASSQDRVTVREKLFF.

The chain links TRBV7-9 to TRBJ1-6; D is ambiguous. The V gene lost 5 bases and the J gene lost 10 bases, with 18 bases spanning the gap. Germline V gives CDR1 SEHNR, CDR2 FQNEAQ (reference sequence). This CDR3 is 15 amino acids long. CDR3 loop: CASSLLVGVGSPLHF. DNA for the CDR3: TGTGCCAGCAGCCTCTTGGTCGGGGTGGGCTCACCCCTCCACTTT.

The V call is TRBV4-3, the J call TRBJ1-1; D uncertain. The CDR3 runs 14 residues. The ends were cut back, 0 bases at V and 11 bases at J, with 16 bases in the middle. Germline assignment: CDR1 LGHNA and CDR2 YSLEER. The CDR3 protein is CASSQDWPDSMAFF. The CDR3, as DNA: TGCGCCAGCAGCCAAGATTGGCCCGACTCCATGGCTTTCTTT.

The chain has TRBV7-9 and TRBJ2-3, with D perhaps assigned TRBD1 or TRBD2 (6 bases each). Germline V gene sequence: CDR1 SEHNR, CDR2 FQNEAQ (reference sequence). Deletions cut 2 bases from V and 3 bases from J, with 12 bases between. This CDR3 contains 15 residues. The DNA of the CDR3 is TGTGCCAGCAGCTTAAACACAGGGAGGACAGATACGCAGTATTTT. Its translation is CASSLNTGRTDTQYF.

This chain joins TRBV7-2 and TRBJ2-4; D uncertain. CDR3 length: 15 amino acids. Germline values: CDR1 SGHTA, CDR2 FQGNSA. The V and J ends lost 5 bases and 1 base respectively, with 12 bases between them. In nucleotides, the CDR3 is TGTGCCAGCAGCCCGTTCCGCTGGGCCAAAAACATTCAGTACTTC. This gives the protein CASSPFRWAKNIQYF.

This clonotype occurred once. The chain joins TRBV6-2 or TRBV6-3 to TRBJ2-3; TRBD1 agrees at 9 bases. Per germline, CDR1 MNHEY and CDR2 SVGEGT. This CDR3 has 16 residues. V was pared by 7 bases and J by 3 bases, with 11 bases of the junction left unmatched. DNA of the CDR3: TGTGCCAGCACCCCGGGACAGGGACGAGGAACAGATACGCAGTATTTT. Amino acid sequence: CASTPGQGRGTDTQYF.

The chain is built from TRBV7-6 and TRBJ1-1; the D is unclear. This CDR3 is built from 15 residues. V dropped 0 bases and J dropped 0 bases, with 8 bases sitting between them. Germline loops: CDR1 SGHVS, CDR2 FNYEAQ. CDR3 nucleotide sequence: TGTGCCAGCAGCTTAGCGGGCGAAATGAACACTGAAGCTTTCTTT. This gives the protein CASSLAGEMNTEAFF.

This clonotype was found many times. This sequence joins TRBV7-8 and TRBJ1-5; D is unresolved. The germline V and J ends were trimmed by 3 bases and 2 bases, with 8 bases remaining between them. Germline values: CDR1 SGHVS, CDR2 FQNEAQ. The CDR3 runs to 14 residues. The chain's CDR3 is CASSFSAGNQPQHF. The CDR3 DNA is TGTGCCAGCAGCTTTTCTGCGGGCAATCAGCCCCAGCATTTT.

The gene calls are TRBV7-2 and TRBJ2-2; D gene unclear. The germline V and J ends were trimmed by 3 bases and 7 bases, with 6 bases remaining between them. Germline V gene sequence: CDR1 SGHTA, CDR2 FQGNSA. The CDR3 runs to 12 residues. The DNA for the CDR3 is TGTGCCAGCAGCTTTATGGGCGGGGAGCTGTTTTTT. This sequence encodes CASSFMGGELFF.

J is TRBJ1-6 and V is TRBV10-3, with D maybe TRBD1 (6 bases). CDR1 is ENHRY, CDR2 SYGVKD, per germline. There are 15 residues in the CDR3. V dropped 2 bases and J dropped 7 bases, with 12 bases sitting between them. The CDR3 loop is CAISEQLGGNSPLHF. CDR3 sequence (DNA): TGTGCCATCAGTGAGCAACTAGGGGGGAATTCACCCCTCCACTTT.

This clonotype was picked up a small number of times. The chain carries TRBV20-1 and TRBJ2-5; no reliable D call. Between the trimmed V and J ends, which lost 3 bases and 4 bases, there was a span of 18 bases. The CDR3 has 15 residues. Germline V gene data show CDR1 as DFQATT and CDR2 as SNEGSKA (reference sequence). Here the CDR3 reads CSARLWQAGRETQYF. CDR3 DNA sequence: TGCAGTGCTAGGTTGTGGCAGGCCGGGCGAGAGACCCAGTACTTC.

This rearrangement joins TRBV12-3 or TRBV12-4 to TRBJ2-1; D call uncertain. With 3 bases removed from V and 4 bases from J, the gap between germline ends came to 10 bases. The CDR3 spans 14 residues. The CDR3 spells CASSLASLYNEQFF. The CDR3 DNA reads TGTGCCAGCAGTTTGGCCAGTCTATACAATGAGCAGTTCTTC.

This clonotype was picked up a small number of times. The CDR3 loop is CASSPKAQAWANVLTF. CDR3 nucleotides: TGTGCCAGCAGCCCTAAAGCCCAAGCATGGGCCAACGTCCTGACTTTC. This chain uses TRBV7-2 with TRBJ2-6; no clear D gene. Germline CDR1 reads SGHTA; CDR2 reads FQGNSA. The CDR3 has 16 amino acids. V lost 5 bases, J lost 5 bases, and 16 bases lay in between.

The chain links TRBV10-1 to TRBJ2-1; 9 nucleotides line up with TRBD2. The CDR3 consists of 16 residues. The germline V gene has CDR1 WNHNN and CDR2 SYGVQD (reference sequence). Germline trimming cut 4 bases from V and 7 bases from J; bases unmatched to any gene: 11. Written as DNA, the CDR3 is TGCGCCAGCAGTGGGATGGGAGCGGGAGGCGGGAATGAGCAGTTCTTC. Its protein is CASSGMGAGGGNEQFF.

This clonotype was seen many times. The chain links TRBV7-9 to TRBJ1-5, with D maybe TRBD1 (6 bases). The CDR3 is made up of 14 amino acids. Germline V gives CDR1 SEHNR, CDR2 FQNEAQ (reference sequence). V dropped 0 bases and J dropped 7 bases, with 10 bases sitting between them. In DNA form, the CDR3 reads TGTGCCAGCAGCTTAGCAGGGGGGGGGCAGCCCCAGCATTTT. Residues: CASSLAGGGQPQHF.

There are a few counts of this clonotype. CDR3 nucleotide sequence: TGTGCCAGCAGCCGCGGCGTTTCGTACAAAGAGACCCAGTACTTC. It translates to CASSRGVSYKETQYF. The rearrangement links TRBV28 to TRBJ2-5; D gene uncertain. Germline V lookup: CDR1 MDHEN, CDR2 SYDVKM. With 6 bases removed from V and 3 bases from J, the gap between germline ends came to 17 bases. This CDR3 contains 15 residues.

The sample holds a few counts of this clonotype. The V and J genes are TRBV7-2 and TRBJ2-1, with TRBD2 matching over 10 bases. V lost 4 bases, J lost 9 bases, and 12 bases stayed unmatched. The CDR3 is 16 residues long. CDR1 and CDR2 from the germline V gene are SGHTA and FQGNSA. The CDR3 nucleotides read TGTGCCAGCAGCTCCCGGCTAGCGGGGGTGACGATTGAGCAGTTCTTC. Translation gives CASSSRLAGVTIEQFF.

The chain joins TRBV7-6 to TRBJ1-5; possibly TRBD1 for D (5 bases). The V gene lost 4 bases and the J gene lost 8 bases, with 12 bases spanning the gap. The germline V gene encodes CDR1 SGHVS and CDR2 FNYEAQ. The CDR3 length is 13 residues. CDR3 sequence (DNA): TGTGCCAGCAGCTCATCTTCGGGGGAGCCCCAGCATTTT. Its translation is CASSSSSGEPQHF.

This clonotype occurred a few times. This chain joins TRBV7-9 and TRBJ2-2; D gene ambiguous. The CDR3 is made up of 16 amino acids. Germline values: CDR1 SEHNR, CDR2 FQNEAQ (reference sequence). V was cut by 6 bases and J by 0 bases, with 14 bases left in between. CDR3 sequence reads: CASRFTGQANTGELFF. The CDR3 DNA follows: TGTGCCAGCAGATTTACCGGGCAGGCGAACACCGGGGAGCTGTTTTTT.

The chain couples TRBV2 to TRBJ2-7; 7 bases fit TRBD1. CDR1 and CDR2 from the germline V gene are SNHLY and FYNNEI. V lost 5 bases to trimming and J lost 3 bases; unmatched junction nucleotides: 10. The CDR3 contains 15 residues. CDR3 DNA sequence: TGTGCCAGCAGTATTGGACGACAGGGTGGCTACGAGCAGTACTTC. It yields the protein CASSIGRQGGYEQYF.

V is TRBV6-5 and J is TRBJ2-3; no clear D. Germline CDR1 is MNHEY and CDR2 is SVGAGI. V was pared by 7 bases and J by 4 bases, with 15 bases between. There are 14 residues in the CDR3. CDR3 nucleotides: TGTGCCAGCAAGGGCACGAACGACGCAGATACGCAGTATTTT. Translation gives CASKGTNDADTQYF.

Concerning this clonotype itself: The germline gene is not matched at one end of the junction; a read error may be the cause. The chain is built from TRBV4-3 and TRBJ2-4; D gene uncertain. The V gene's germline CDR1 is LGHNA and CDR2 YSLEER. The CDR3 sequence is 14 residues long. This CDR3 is CASSQDANSPGSHF. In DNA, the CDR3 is TGCGCCAGCAGCCAGGACGCCAACTCCCCCGGGTCGCACTTC.

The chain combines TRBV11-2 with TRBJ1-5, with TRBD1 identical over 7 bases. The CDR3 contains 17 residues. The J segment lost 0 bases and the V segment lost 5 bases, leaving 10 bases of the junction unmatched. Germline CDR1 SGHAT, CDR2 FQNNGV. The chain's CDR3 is CASSPGGGTDSNQPQHF. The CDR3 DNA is TGTGCCAGCAGCCCGGGGGGGGGGACAGATAGCAATCAGCCCCAGCATTTT.